This entry is about one TCR beta chain. The antigen is unknown. This entry is derived from a study of shared clonotypes between healthy human individuals. Regarding the study as a whole: Clonotypes which were not shared had lower generation probabilities than clonotypes that all four donors shared. Shared across a handful of donors were around 5% of the naive CD4 clonotypes. Owing to a small donor count, the genetic and exposure-history diversity represented was limited.

This CDR3 comprises 14 residues. CDR1 SNHLY and CDR2 FYNNEI come from the germline V gene. V lost 4 bases and J lost 5; bases outside the gene matches: 5. Method: immunoSEQ multiplex PCR; TCRdb's copy keeps in-frame clones and lacks some. The sample has about 2.3 million clones; roughly 90% are singletons. The chain uses TRBV2 and TRBJ2-3; 8 bases align to TRBD2. Input material: naive CD4+ T cells from PBMCs. Subset reported: CD45RA+ positively selected. This receptor was identified in a man aged 18 to 29 in good health. Some clones in this sample may be carry-over from other donors' samples. Here the CDR3 DNA reads TGTGCCAGCAGTGGGGGGCTAGCGGGAGATACGCAGTATTTT. As protein: CASSGGLAGDTQYF.